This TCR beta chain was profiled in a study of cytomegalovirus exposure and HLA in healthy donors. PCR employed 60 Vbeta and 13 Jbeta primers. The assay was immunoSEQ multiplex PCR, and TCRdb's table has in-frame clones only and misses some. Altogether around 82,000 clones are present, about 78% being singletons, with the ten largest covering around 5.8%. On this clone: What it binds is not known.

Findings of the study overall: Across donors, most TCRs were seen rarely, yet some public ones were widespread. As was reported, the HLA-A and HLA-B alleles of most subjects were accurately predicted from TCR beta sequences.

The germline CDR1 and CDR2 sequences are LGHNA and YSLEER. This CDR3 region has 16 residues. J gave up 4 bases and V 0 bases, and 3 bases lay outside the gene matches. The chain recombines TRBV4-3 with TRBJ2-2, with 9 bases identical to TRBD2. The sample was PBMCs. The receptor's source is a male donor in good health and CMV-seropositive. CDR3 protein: CASSQDGGGGTGELFF. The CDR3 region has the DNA TGCGCCAGCAGCCAAGATGGCGGGGGGGGCACCGGGGAGCTGTTTTTT.